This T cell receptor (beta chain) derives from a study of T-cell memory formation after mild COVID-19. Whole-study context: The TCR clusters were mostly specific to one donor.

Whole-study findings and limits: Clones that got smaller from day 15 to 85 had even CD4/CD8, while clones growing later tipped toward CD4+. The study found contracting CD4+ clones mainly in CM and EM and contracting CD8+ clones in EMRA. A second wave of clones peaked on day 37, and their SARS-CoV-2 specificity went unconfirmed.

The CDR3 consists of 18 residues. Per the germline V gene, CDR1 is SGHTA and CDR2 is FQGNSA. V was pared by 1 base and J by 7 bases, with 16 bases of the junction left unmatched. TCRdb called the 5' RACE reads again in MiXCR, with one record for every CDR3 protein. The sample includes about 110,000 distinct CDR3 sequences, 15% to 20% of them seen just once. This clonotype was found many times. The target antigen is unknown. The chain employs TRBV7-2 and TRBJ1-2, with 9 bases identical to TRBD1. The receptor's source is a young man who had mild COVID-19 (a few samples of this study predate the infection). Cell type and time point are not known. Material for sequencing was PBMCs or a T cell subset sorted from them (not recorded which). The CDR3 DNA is TGTGCCAGCAGCTTAGTACCGGGACAGGGTTCAGCCGAGGGTGGCTACACCTTC. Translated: CASSLVPGQGSAEGGYTF.